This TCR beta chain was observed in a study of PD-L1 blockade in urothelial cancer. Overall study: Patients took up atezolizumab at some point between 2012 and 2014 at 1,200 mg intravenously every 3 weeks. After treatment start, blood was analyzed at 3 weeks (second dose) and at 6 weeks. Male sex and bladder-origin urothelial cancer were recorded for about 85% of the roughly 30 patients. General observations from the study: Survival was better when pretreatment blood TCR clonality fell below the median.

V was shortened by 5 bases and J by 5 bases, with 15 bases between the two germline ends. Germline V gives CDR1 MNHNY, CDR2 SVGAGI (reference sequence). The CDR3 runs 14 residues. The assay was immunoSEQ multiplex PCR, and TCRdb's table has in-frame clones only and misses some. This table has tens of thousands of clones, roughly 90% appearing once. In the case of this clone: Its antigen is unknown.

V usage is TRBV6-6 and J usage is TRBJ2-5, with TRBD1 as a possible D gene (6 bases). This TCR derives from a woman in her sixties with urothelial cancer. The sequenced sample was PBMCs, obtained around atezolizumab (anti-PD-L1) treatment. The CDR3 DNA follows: TGTGCCAGCAGTCTACAGGGAAGAAGGGAGACCCAGTACTTC. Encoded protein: CASSLQGRRETQYF.